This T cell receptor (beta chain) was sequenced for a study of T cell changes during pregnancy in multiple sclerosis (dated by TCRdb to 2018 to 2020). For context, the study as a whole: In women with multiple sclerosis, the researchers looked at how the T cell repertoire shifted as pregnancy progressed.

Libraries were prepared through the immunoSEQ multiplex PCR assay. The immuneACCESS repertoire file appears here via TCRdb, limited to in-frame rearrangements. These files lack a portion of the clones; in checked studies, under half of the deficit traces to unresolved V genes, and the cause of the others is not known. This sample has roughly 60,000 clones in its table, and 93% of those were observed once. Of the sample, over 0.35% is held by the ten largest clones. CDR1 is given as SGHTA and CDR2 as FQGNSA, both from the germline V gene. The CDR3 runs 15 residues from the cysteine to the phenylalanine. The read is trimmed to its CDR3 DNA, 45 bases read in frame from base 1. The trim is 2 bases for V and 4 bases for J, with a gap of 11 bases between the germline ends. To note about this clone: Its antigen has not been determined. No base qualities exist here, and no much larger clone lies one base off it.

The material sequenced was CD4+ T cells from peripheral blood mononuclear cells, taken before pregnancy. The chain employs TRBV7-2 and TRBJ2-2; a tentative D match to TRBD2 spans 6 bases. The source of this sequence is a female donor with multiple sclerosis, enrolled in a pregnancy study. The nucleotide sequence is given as TGTGCCAGCAGCTTAATGAGCGGGTCCACCGGGGAGCTGTTTTTT. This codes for CASSLMSGSTGELFF.